The 3 T cell receptor beta chains below all came from one sample that was sequenced in a study of CD8 T cells in Susac syndrome. Reverse transcription of about 0.5 to 1 ug RNA used random hexamers. MiXCR, applied by TCRdb to the immunoSEQ multiplex PCR reads, yields one record per CDR3 protein. The table shows 160,000 or so distinct CDR3 sequences, with approximately 94% occurring only once. Sequences were obtained from CD4+ T cells from PBMCs. These receptor sequences come from a human donor with multiple sclerosis.

The J gene is TRBJ2-1, the V gene TRBV5-4; TRBD1 aligns across 9 bases. Trimming took 4 bases from V and 7 from J; bases not matched to a gene: 15. The CDR3 consists of 17 residues. Germline V lookup: CDR1 SGHNT, CDR2 YYREEE (reference sequence). CDR3 coding DNA: TGTGCCAGCAGCGGTTTCTTCCGGGACAGGGCCACAAATGAGCAGTTCTTC. Translation gives CASSGFFRDRATNEQFF.

The rearrangement uses TRBV6-1 and TRBJ1-6; the match to TRBD1 covers 7 bases. After removal of 6 bases from V and 8 bases from J, the junction contained 16 bases not matched to a gene. Germline CDR1 and CDR2: MNHNS and SASEGT. The CDR3 is made up of 17 amino acids. The CDR3 DNA sequence: TGTGCCAGCAGACTCCAGGGGGTTCCTATTTGGTATTCACCCCTCCACTTT. Its translation: CASRLQGVPIWYSPLHF.

The chain recombines TRBV30 with TRBJ1-2; no clear D. Trimming shortened V by 1 base and J by 8 bases, and 11 bases separated the two germline ends. Germline values: CDR1 GTSNPN, CDR2 SVGIG (reference sequence). The CDR3 sequence is 12 residues long. The CDR3 coding sequence is TGTGCCTGGAGTGGGGGTTTGCGGGGCTACACCTTC. Encoded protein: CAWSGGLRGYTF.